This T cell receptor beta chain is from a study of blood T cells in healthy people across ages. The CDR3 is 15 residues long. Germline CDR1 SGHRS, CDR2 YFSETQ. The V and J ends lost 2 bases and 1 base, in that order; junction bases with no gene match: 2. The people who gave samples were healthy Caucasians from Russia, aged roughly 6 to 95. Isolation per sample recovered at least 6.5 million PBMCs. Sample-barcoded 5' priming and a J-beta primer mix drove a second PCR of about 6 to 12 cycles. TCRdb fed the 5' RACE reads into MiXCR, producing one record per CDR3 protein. Among approximately 600,000 distinct CDR3 sequences listed, about 53% were seen once. Concerning this clonotype: Its antigen is not known.

Study results and limitations: In the absence of known donor CMV status, changes in expanded clonotypes were possibly confounded. Age advanced and TCR beta diversity per million T cells fell, roughly linearly.

The sample taken for sequencing was blood. The clonotype originates from a man aged 55 to 70 in good health. This chain links TRBV5-1 with TRBJ2-1, with 8 nucleotides matching TRBD2. CDR3 loop: CASSFSGESYNEQFF. The DNA of the CDR3 is TGCGCCAGCAGCTTTAGCGGGGAGTCCTACAATGAGCAGTTCTTC.